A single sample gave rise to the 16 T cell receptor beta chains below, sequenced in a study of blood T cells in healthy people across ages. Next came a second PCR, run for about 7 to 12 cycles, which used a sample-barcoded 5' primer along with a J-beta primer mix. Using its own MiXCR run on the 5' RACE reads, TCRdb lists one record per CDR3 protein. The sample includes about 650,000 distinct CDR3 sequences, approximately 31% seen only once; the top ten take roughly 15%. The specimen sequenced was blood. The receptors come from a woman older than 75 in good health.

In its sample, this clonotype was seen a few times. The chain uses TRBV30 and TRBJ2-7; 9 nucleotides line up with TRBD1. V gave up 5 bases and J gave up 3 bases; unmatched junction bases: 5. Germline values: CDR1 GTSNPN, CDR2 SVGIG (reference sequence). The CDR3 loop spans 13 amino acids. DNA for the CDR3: TGTGCCTGGGACAGGGGGAGGGGCTACGAGCAGTACTTC. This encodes CAWDRGRGYEQYF.

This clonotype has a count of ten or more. CDR3 loop: CASSLLLGTENIQYF. In DNA form, the CDR3 reads TGTGCCAGCTCACTACTCCTCGGGACGGAAAACATTCAGTACTTC. The genes are TRBV18 and TRBJ2-4; either TRBD1 or TRBD2 may fit D (5 bases each). V lost 4 bases and J lost 5, with 15 bases in between. Germline V gene sequence: CDR1 KGHSH, CDR2 LQKENI. The CDR3 spans 15 residues.

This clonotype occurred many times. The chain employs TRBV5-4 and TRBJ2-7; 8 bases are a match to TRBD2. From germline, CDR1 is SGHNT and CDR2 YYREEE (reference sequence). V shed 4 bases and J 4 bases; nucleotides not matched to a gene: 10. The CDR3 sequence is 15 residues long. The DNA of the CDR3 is TGTGCCAGCAGCCCACCCGGGGGGGCTCTTTACGAGCAGTACTTC. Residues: CASSPPGGALYEQYF.

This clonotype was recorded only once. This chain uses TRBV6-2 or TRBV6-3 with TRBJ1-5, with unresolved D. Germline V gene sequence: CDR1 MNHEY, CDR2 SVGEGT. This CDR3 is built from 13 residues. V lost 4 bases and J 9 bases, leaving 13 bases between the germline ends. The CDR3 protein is CASSFGDGRPQHF. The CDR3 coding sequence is TGTGCCAGCAGTTTCGGGGATGGGCGGCCCCAGCATTTT.

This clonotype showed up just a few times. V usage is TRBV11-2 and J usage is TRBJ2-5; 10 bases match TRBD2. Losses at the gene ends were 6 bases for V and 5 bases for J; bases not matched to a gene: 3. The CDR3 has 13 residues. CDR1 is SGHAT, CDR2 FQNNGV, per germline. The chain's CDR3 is CASRSGRGETQYF. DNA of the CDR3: TGTGCCAGCAGGAGCGGGAGGGGGGAGACCCAGTACTTC.

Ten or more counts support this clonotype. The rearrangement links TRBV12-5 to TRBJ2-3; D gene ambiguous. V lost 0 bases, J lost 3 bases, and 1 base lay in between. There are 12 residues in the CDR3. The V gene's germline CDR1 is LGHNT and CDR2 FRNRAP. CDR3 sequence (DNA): TGTGCTAGTGGTTTGGTTACAGATACGCAGTATTTT. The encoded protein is CASGLVTDTQYF.

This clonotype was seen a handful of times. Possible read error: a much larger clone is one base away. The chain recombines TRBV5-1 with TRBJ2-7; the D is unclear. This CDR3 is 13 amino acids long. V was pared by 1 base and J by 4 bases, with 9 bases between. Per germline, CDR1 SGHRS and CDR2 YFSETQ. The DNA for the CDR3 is TGCGCCAGCAGCTTGAGGCCGAGTTACGAGCAGTACTTC. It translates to CASSLRPSYEQYF.

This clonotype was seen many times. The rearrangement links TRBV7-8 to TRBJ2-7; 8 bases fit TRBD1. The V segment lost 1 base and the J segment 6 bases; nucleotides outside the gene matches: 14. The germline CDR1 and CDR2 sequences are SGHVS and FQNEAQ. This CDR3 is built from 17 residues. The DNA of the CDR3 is TGTGCCAGCAGCTTAGATAGGGCCGGGACAGGCGCCCGCGAGCAGTACTTC. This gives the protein CASSLDRAGTGAREQYF.

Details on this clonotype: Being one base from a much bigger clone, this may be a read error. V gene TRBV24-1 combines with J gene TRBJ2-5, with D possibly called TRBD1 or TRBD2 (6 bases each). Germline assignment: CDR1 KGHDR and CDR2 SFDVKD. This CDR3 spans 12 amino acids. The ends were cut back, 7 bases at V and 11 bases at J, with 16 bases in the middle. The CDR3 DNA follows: TGTGCCACCAGCGAACAGGGAGGTGAGCAGTACTTC. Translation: CATSEQGGEQYF.

The CDR3 spells CASSKGLAGFEQYF. CDR3 nucleotide sequence: TGTGCCAGCAGTAAGGGACTAGCGGGATTCGAGCAGTACTTC. V gene TRBV12-3 or TRBV12-4 combines with J gene TRBJ2-4, with 13 bases identical to TRBD2. The J call may be in error: the DNA end matches TRBJ2-7 better. The CDR3 sequence is 14 residues long.

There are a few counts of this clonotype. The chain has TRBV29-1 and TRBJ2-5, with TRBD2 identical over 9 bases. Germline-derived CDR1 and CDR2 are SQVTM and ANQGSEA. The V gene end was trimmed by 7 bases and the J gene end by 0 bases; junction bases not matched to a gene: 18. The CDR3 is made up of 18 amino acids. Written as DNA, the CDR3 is TGCAGCGGCGGGAGGGTAGTAGCGGGGGACCTGTACCAAGAGACCCAGTACTTC. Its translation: CSGGRVVAGDLYQETQYF.

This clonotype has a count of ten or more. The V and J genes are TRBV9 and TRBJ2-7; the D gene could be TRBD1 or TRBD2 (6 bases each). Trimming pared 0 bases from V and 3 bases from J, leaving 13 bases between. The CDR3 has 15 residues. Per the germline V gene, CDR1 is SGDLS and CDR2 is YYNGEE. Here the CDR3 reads CASSVEGGRGYEQYF. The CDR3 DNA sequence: TGTGCCAGCAGCGTAGAGGGGGGCCGAGGCTACGAGCAGTACTTC.

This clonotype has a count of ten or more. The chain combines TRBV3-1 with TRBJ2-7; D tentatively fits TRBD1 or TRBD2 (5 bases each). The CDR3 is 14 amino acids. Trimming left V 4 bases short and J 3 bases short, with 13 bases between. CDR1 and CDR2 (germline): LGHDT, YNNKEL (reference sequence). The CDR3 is CASSLRGTVYEQYF. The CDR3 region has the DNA TGTGCCAGCAGCCTGCGTGGGACGGTCTACGAGCAGTACTTC.

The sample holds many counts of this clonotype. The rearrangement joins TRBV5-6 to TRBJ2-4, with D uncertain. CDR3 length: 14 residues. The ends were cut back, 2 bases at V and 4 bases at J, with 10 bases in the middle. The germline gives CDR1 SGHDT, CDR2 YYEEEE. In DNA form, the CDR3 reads TGTGCCAGCAGCTTTGACCTGACGAAAAACATTCAGTACTTC. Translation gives CASSFDLTKNIQYF. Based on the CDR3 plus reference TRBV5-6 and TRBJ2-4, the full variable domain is DAGVTQSPTHLIKTRGQQVTLRCSPKSGHDTVSWYQQALGQGPQFIFQYYEEEERQRGNFPDRFSGHQFPNYSSELNVNALLLGDSALYLCASSFDLTKNIQYFGAGTRLSVL.

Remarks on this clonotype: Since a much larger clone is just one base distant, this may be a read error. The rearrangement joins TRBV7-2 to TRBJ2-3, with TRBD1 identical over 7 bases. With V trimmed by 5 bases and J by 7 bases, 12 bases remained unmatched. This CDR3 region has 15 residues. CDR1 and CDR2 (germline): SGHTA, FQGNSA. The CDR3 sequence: CASSQLARGPYTQYF. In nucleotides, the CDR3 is TGTGCCAGCAGCCAATTAGCGAGGGGGCCTTATACGCAGTATTTT. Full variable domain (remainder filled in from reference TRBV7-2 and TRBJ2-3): GAGVSQSPSNKVTEKGKDVELRCDPISGHTALYWYRQSLGQGLEFLIYFQGNSAPDKSGLPSDRFSAERTGGSVSTLTIQRTQQEDSAVYLCASSQLARGPYTQYFGPGTRLTVL.

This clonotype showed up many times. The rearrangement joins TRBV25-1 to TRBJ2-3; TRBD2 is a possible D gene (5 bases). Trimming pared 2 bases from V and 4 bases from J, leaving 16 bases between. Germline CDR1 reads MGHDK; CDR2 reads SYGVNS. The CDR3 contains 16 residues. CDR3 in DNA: TGTGCCAGCAGTGAACCCCCACCAAAGCGGTCAGATACGCAGTATTTT. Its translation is CASSEPPPKRSDTQYF.